This T cell receptor (beta chain) came from a study of T cell responses to AZD1222 COVID-19 vaccine. TCRdb keeps only in-frame clones here, not all; method: immunoSEQ multiplex PCR. The data show 95,000 or so clones, roughly 89% seen once. Of note for this clone: What it binds is unknown.

Study findings and constraints: Unmutated variant regions are reportedly targeted by nearly half of spike-specific TCRs. A mostly white British donor set with more females was recruited, and clonal diversity was possibly underestimated. Every sample of the repertoires postdated the peak T cell response.

CDR1 is ENHRY, CDR2 SYGVKD, per germline. The V end was cut by 7 bases, the J end by 1 base, with 10 bases between. The length of the CDR3 is 13 residues. This receptor was taken from an adult in good health. Material: peripheral blood, obtained on day 0 of MenACWY control vaccination. The V gene is TRBV10-3, the J gene TRBJ1-1; D unclear. CDR3 loop: CAITRHGNTEAFF. The DNA of the CDR3 is TGTGCCATCACCAGACACGGGAACACTGAAGCTTTCTTT.